The 6 T cell receptor beta chains reported below all come from one sample, sequenced in a study of CD8 T cells in ankylosing spondylitis. From the 5' RACE reads, TCRdb called clonotypes with MiXCR, one entry per CDR3 protein. The data contain approximately 250,000 distinct CDR3 sequences, roughly 32% of them singletons. The sample consisted of blood, either unsorted or a sorted T cell fraction (not recorded which). Receptor source: a male donor with ankylosing spondylitis or in good health (not recorded which).

Regarding this clonotype: The germline gene is not matched at one end of the junction; a read error may be the cause. J is TRBJ1-1 and V is TRBV28; 8 nucleotides match TRBD1. This CDR3 is built from 11 residues. Germline values: CDR1 MDHEN, CDR2 SYDVKM. The CDR3 sequence: CASSPDRAGQF. In nucleotides, the CDR3 is TGTGCCAGCAGTCCGGACAGGGCAGGTCAGTTT.

V and J are TRBV6-2 or TRBV6-3 and TRBJ1-5; the D is unclear. The CDR3 spans 16 residues. Germline V gene data show CDR1 as MNHEY and CDR2 as SVGEGT. V was shortened by 0 bases and J by 3 bases, with 12 bases between the two germline ends. The CDR3 DNA reads as TGTGCCAGCAGTTACTCGATGGCAAGTTACAATCAGCCCCAGCATTTT. Translating gives CASSYSMASYNQPQHF.

The genes are TRBV20-1 and TRBJ2-7; D ambiguous. V was clipped by 6 bases and J by 6 bases, with 18 bases between them. Germline V gene lookup returns CDR1 DFQATT and CDR2 SNEGSKA (reference sequence). This CDR3 comprises 13 residues. CDR3 sequence: CSATLLGVSEQYF. Written as DNA, the CDR3 is TGCAGTGCCACCCTTCTTGGGGTCAGCGAGCAGTACTTC.

The table lists this clonotype with a count of one. The gene calls are TRBV12-3 or TRBV12-4 and TRBJ1-1; possibly TRBD1 for D (6 bases). The V and J ends lost 6 bases and 1 base respectively, with 15 bases between them. This CDR3 is built from 15 residues. The CDR3 DNA sequence: TGTGCCAGCAGATTACAGGGAAGGGCGAACACTGAAGCTTTCTTT. Translation: CASRLQGRANTEAFF.

The sample holds a few counts of this clonotype. The V call is TRBV12-3 or TRBV12-4, the J call TRBJ2-3; D is unclear. Trimming removed 3 bases from V and 3 bases from J, with 4 bases in between. This CDR3 region has 12 residues. CDR3 in amino acids: CASSFKTDTQYF. DNA for the CDR3: TGTGCCAGCAGTTTCAAAACAGATACGCAGTATTTT.

Only a few counts were recorded for this clonotype. The chain links TRBV29-1 to TRBJ2-1, with D maybe TRBD2 (7 bases). The germline CDR1 and CDR2 sequences are SQVTM and ANQGSEA. The length of the CDR3 is 20 residues. V shed 5 bases and J shed 0 bases, with 29 bases lying between them. Here the CDR3 reads CSVQGPREAGASSSYNEQFF. DNA of the CDR3: TGCAGCGTTCAGGGTCCACGGGAGGCAGGGGCCTCGAGCTCCTACAATGAGCAGTTCTTC.